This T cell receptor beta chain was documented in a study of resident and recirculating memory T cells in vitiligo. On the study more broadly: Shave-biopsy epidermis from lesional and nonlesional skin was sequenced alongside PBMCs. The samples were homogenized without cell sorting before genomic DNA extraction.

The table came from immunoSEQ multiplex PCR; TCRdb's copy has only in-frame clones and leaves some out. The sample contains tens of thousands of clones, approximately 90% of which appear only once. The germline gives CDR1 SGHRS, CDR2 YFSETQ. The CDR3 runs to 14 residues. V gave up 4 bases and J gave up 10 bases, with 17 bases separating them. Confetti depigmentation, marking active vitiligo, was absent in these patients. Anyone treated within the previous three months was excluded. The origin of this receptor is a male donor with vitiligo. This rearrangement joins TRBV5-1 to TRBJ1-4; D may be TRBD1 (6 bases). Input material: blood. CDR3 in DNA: TGCGCCAGCAGCGCCCGGGACACAGGAGGAAAACTGTTTTTT. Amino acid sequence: CASSARDTGGKLFF.